The rows below give T cell receptor beta chains drawn from one sample of a study of blood T cell repertoires in COVID-19. Assay: immunoSEQ multiplex PCR; the TCRdb copy retains only in-frame clones and omits some. In the table there are 200,000 to 250,000 clones, about 88% of which are singletons. Sequencing input: peripheral blood. Receptors originate from a woman in her forties or fifties with COVID-19, enrolled during active disease. Each CDR3 is given with its conserved first and last residue. Each record gives: J gene, V gene, D gene, clone size, CDR3 protein, CDR3 DNA. D genes are given only for firm matches. Rows give clone size only sometimes, using once, few, many, or a class for an expanded clone.

TRBJ2-7,TRBV27,NA,once,CASSLAGWSSSYEQYF,TGTGCCAGCAGTTTAGCAGGGTGGAGTTCCTCCTACGAGCAGTACTTC
TRBJ2-3,TRBV6-1,TRBD2,NA,CASSDIAGGSGRQYF,TGTGCCAGCAGTGATATAGCGGGGGGGTCTGGTAGGCAGTATTTT
TRBJ2-2,TRBV19,TRBD1,NA,CASDRGDNTGELFF,TGTGCCAGCGACAGGGGGGACAACACCGGGGAGCTGTTTTTT
TRBJ2-1,TRBV5-4,TRBD2,NA,CASSFVAGGYNEQFF,TGTGCCAGCAGCTTTGTAGCGGGGGGTTACAATGAGCAGTTCTTC
TRBJ2-7,TRBV27,TRBD1,NA,CASSPAGGLYEQYF,TGTGCCAGCAGTCCCGCAGGGGGCCTTTACGAGCAGTACTTC
TRBJ2-2,TRBV6-5,TRBD1,NA,CASRTPGQPTGELFF,TGTGCCAGCAGGACCCCGGGACAGCCCACCGGGGAGCTGTTTTTT
TRBJ1-5,TRBV19,NA,NA,CASSILLGGVNQPQHF,TGTGCCAGTAGTATACTCCTTGGGGGGGTCAATCAGCCCCAGCATTTT
TRBJ2-1,TRBV24-1,TRBD2,NA,CATPHGRDPKHNEQFF,TGTGCCACCCCTCACGGGAGGGACCCCAAGCACAATGAGCAGTTCTTC
TRBJ1-6,TRBV2,TRBD1,once,CASMGTGRFSYNSPLHF,TGTGCCAGCATGGGGACAGGGCGTTTTTCCTATAATTCACCCCTCCACTTT
TRBJ1-2,TRBV13,TRBD1,few,CASSSFDRVVNGYTF,TGTGCCAGCAGCTCTTTCGACAGGGTGGTAAATGGCTACACCTTC
TRBJ2-7,TRBV5-1,TRBD1,NA,CASSSGDRGPDEQYF,TGCGCCAGCAGCTCGGGGGACAGGGGGCCCGACGAGCAGTACTTC
TRBJ2-7,TRBV30,NA,NA,CAWTPGTAYEQYF,TGTGCCTGGACCCCGGGAACAGCCTACGAGCAGTACTTC
TRBJ2-4,TRBV15,NA,NA,CATSRDINIQYF,TGTGCCACCAGCAGAGATATTAACATTCAGTACTTC
TRBJ1-1,TRBV7-2,NA,few,CASSLDTGLRTEAFF,TGTGCCAGCAGCTTAGACACAGGGTTGAGAACTGAAGCTTTCTTT
TRBJ1-4,TRBV19,TRBD1,NA,CASSPGTGWLEKLFF,TGTGCCAGTAGTCCAGGGACAGGGTGGTTAGAAAAACTGTTTTTT
TRBJ1-2,TRBV4-1,NA,NA,CASNQPGRGSYGYTF,TGCGCCAGCAACCAACCGGGCCGAGGGTCCTATGGCTACACCTTC
TRBJ2-7,TRBV2,NA,once,CASRASEQYF,TGTGCCAGCAGGGCCAGCGAGCAGTACTTC
TRBJ1-1,TRBV7-3,TRBD1,NA,CASSVGTGAEAFF,TGTGCCAGCAGCGTAGGGACAGGGGCTGAAGCTTTCTTT
TRBJ2-1,TRBV5-1,NA,NA,CASSLDPGMNEQFF,TGCGCCAGCAGCTTGGATCCAGGGATGAATGAGCAGTTCTTC
TRBJ1-4,TRBV30,NA,few,CAWGLGAATNEKLFF,TGTGCCTGGGGACTGGGGGCTGCAACTAATGAAAAACTGTTTTTT
TRBJ2-1,TRBV6-5,TRBD1,few,CASRPGQGIFEQFF,TGTGCCAGCAGGCCGGGACAGGGGATCTTTGAGCAGTTCTTC
TRBJ2-3,TRBV11-3,TRBD2,NA,CASSLDRSGGYPTDTQYF,TGTGCCAGCAGCTTAGATCGGAGCGGGGGGTACCCCACAGATACGCAGTATTTT
TRBJ1-2,TRBV19,TRBD1,NA,CASSMGQGKGGYTF,TGTGCCAGTAGTATGGGACAGGGTAAGGGTGGCTACACCTTC
TRBJ1-5,TRBV5-1,TRBD1,NA,CASSQTTGVNQPQHF,TGCGCCAGCAGCCAAACCACAGGGGTCAATCAGCCCCAGCATTTT
TRBJ2-1,TRBV7-7,NA,NA,CASSPDGGGPDEQFF,TGTGCCAGCAGCCCAGATGGGGGGGGGCCGGATGAGCAGTTCTTC
TRBJ1-2,TRBV28,NA,NA,CASNVLSYGYTF,TGTGCCAGCAATGTACTTAGCTATGGCTACACCTTC